This passage covers 27 T cell receptor beta chains from one sample sequenced in a study of T cell responses to AZD1222 COVID-19 vaccine. Clones were read by immunoSEQ multiplex PCR, and TCRdb kept only the in-frame ones, dropping some. Found here are some 200,000 clones, 85% to 95% of them singletons; the top ten hold less than 1.2%. The sequencing used peripheral blood, collected on day 0 of MenACWY control vaccination. These TCRs come from an adult in good health.

J is TRBJ1-4 and V is TRBV4-1; weak D call: TRBD1 (5 bases). Germline V gene sequence: CDR1 MGHRA, CDR2 YSYEKL. The CDR3 is 15 amino acids. V dropped 4 bases and J dropped 3 bases, with 12 bases sitting between them. In DNA, the CDR3 is TGCGCCAGCAGCCGTTCAGCCAGGGCTAATGAAAAACTGTTTTTT. This encodes CASSRSARANEKLFF.

This clone was counted only a few times. This CDR3 is CASSQTKGNPTYEQYF. CDR3 coding DNA: TGCGCCAGCAGTCAAACTAAGGGGAACCCTACCTACGAGCAGTACTTC. The rearrangement links TRBV23-1 to TRBJ2-7, with D possibly TRBD1 on 5 matching bases. TRBV23-1 is sorted into the ORF group, with uncertain function. This CDR3 has 16 amino acids. Trimming left V 2 bases short and J 2 bases short, with 16 bases between.

The chain is built from TRBV27 and TRBJ2-7; 7 bases fit TRBD2. Trimming at V came to 2 bases and at J to 1 base, leaving 2 bases not matched to a gene. This CDR3 contains 14 residues. The germline gives CDR1 MNHEY, CDR2 SMNVEV (reference sequence). The CDR3 reads CASSLGRASYEQYF. Here the CDR3 DNA reads TGTGCCAGCAGTTTAGGGAGGGCTTCCTACGAGCAGTACTTC.

The V call is TRBV28, the J call TRBJ1-2; TRBD1 aligns across 9 bases. Germline V gene lookup returns CDR1 MDHEN and CDR2 SYDVKM. The CDR3 is 13 residues long. Germline trimming cut 6 bases from V and 5 bases from J; bases unmatched to any gene: 4. The chain's CDR3 is CASRGTGWYGYTF. The CDR3 coding sequence is TGTGCCAGCAGGGGGACAGGGTGGTATGGCTACACCTTC.

This clone was recorded only once. The chain combines TRBV19 with TRBJ2-1; 12 bases are shared with TRBD2. The CDR3 contains 16 residues. CDR1 is LNHDA and CDR2 is SQIVND in the germline V gene (reference sequence). J lost 10 bases, V lost 7 bases, and 14 bases had no gene match. CDR3 region: CASTFRPGLAGSEQFF. The CDR3 bases are TGTGCCAGTACCTTCCGCCCGGGACTAGCGGGTAGCGAGCAGTTCTTC.

This sequence joins TRBV7-9 and TRBJ1-1, with D unresolved. V was clipped by 5 bases and J by 3 bases, with 10 bases between them. Germline V gene lookup returns CDR1 SEHNR and CDR2 FQNEAQ (reference sequence). The CDR3 spans 13 residues. CDR3 DNA: TGTGCCAGCAGCCCATACGGGTACACTGAAGCTTTCTTT. Translated, it gives CASSPYGYTEAFF.

The rearrangement joins TRBV10-2 to TRBJ1-2, with TRBD1 as a possible D gene (6 bases). Germline V gene sequence: CDR1 WSHSY, CDR2 SAAADI. The CDR3 length is 13 residues. V gave up 4 bases and J gave up 7 bases, with 13 bases separating them. CDR3 amino acids: CASSGQAPGGYTF. CDR3 bases: TGCGCCAGCAGTGGACAGGCCCCGGGTGGCTACACCTTC.

The rearrangement links TRBV7-8 to TRBJ1-1; D is possibly TRBD1 (5 bases). Trimming took off 1 base at V and 3 bases at J, with 9 bases between the two ends. CDR3 length: 14 residues. Germline V gene data show CDR1 as SGHVS and CDR2 as FQNEAQ. CDR3 sequence: CASSLGGVDTEAFF. The DNA of the CDR3 is TGTGCCAGCAGCTTAGGGGGGGTGGACACTGAAGCTTTCTTT.

The chain combines TRBV20-1 with TRBJ1-5, with D possibly TRBD1 on 6 matching bases. V lost 3 bases and J 7 bases, leaving 13 bases between the germline ends. The CDR3 has 13 amino acids. The V gene's germline CDR1 is DFQATT and CDR2 SNEGSKA (reference sequence). Here the CDR3 reads CSASGPGAQPQHF. The CDR3 DNA sequence: TGCAGTGCTAGTGGGCCAGGGGCCCAGCCCCAGCATTTT.

A single count supports this clone. The V call is TRBV6-1, the J call TRBJ2-7; 7 nucleotides agree with TRBD1. Germline CDR1 reads MNHNS; CDR2 reads SASEGT. CDR3 size: 17 residues. V shed 4 bases, J shed 2 bases, and the junction held 14 bases outside the gene matches. CDR3 loop: CASSARTGQSLTYEQYF. CDR3 sequence (DNA): TGTGCCAGCAGTGCAAGGACAGGTCAGTCCCTTACCTACGAGCAGTACTTC.

The rearrangement joins TRBV28 to TRBJ2-5; D tentatively reads TRBD1 or TRBD2 (5 bases each). Trimming stripped 6 bases from V and 7 bases from J, with 12 bases between. This CDR3 has 12 amino acids. The germline gives CDR1 MDHEN, CDR2 SYDVKM. CDR3 sequence (DNA): TGTGCCAGCAGGCAGGGCAGCGGGACCCAGTACTTC. Translating gives CASRQGSGTQYF. Variable domain in full (rest from reference TRBV28 and TRBJ2-5): DVKVTQSSRYLVKRTGEKVFLECVQDMDHENMFWYRQDPGLGLRLIYFSYDVKMKEKGDIPEGYSVSREKKERFSLILESASTNQTSMYLCASRQGSGTQYFGPGTRLLVL.

The chain links TRBV2 to TRBJ1-2; possibly TRBD1 for D (6 bases). Germline V gives CDR1 SNHLY, CDR2 FYNNEI. This CDR3 has 13 residues. With 6 bases removed from V and 8 bases from J, the gap between germline ends came to 16 bases. This CDR3 is CASRSDSWGGYTF. The DNA of the CDR3 is TGTGCCAGCAGGTCGGACAGTTGGGGAGGCTACACCTTC. The full variable domain, with the rest looked up from reference TRBV2 and TRBJ1-2, is EPEVTQTPSHQVTQMGQEVILRCVPISNHLYFYWYRQILGQKVEFLVSFYNNEISEKSEIFDDQFSVERPDGSNFTLKIRSTKLEDSAMYFCASRSDSWGGYTFGSGTRLTVV.

This rearrangement joins TRBV5-6 to TRBJ1-2; D gene ambiguous. Deletions cut 0 bases from V and 9 bases from J, with 9 bases between. The germline gives CDR1 SGHDT, CDR2 YYEEEE. The CDR3 has 12 amino acids. CDR3 protein: CASSLEQRSYTF. In DNA, the CDR3 is TGTGCCAGCAGCTTGGAACAGAGAAGCTACACCTTC.

This clone showed up just a few times. The CDR3 loop is CASSPSGTGYQPQHF. The CDR3 nucleotides are TGTGCCAGCAGCCCATCCGGGACAGGGTATCAGCCCCAGCATTTT. The chain links TRBV3-1 (or the pseudogene TRBV3-2) to TRBJ1-5; 9 bases align to TRBD1. J lost 5 bases, V lost 4 bases, and 6 bases had no gene match. CDR3 length: 15 amino acids. Germline CDR1 LGHDT, CDR2 YNNKEL (reference sequence).

This CDR3 reads CASSYSPGQNSPLHF. In DNA, the CDR3 is TGTGCCAGCAGTTACTCTCCGGGACAGAATTCACCCCTCCACTTT. V and J are TRBV6-5 and TRBJ1-6, with 7 positions matching TRBD1. Looked up from germline, CDR1 is MNHEY and CDR2 is SVGAGI. Trimming removed 0 bases from V and 7 bases from J; junction bases left unmatched: 3. This CDR3 region has 15 residues.

This chain links TRBV5-1 with TRBJ1-6; the D gene is possibly TRBD1 (6 bases). V lost 0 bases to trimming and J lost 5 bases, with 9 bases between them. Germline-derived CDR1 and CDR2 are SGHRS and YFSETQ. The CDR3 consists of 15 residues. This CDR3 reads CASSLAQGNNSPLHF. DNA for the CDR3: TGCGCCAGCAGCTTGGCCCAGGGGAATAATTCACCCCTCCACTTT.

The chain joins TRBV27 to TRBJ1-2; D may be TRBD1 (6 bases). Germline lookup yields CDR1 MNHEY and CDR2 SMNVEV (reference sequence). The germline V and J ends were trimmed by 6 bases and 8 bases, with 22 bases remaining between them. CDR3 length equals 15 residues. The CDR3 bases are TGTGCCAGCAGGGTCGTGGGTCAGGGGTACGGGGGCTACACCTTC. Protein sequence: CASRVVGQGYGGYTF.

The genes are TRBV6-2 or TRBV6-3 and TRBJ1-6, with a weak D call TRBD1 (5 bases). The CDR3 length is 18 residues. Deletions cut 6 bases from V and 0 bases from J, with 18 bases between. Looked up from germline, CDR1 is MNHEY and CDR2 is SVGEGT. CDR3 sequence: CASSPSRVRSSYNSPLHF. In DNA, the CDR3 is TGTGCCAGCAGCCCCTCCAGGGTGCGAAGCTCCTATAATTCACCCCTCCACTTT.

The V call is TRBV7-8, the J call TRBJ1-5, with 11 bases aligning to TRBD1. The CDR3 is made up of 15 amino acids. Germline CDR1 and CDR2: SGHVS and FQNEAQ. V dropped 5 bases and J dropped 5; count of bases not matched to a gene: 5. CDR3 protein: CASSMDRGRDQPQHF. The CDR3 coding sequence is TGTGCCAGCAGCATGGACAGGGGGCGGGATCAGCCCCAGCATTTT.

The chain joins TRBV23-1 to TRBJ2-3; possibly TRBD2 for D (5 bases). TRBV23-1 is an ORF for which the function is uncertain. There are 16 residues in the CDR3. V lost 0 bases to trimming and J lost 6 bases, with 16 bases between them. As DNA, the CDR3 is TGCGCCAGCAGTCAATCCAACAGATCAACGGGGGATACGCAGTATTTT. It encodes CASSQSNRSTGDTQYF.

The genes are TRBV9 and TRBJ1-1; perhaps TRBD1 as D (5 bases). Trimming took off 0 bases at V and 0 bases at J, with 9 bases between the two ends. The germline V gene encodes CDR1 SGDLS and CDR2 YYNGEE. This CDR3 contains 15 residues. This chain's CDR3 is CASSVDGTVNTEAFF. The CDR3 DNA reads as TGTGCCAGCAGCGTAGATGGGACCGTGAACACTGAAGCTTTCTTT. Full variable domain (rest looked up from reference TRBV9 and TRBJ1-1): DSGVTQTPKHLITATGQRVTLRCSPRSGDLSVYWYQQSLDQGLQFLIQYYNGEERAKGNILERFSAQQFPDLHSELNLSSLELGDSALYFCASSVDGTVNTEAFFGQGTRLTVV.

This clone was seen just once. The sample carries other DNA sequences with the same CDR3. The V gene is TRBV10-3, the J gene TRBJ1-6; D unresolved. Germline assignment: CDR1 ENHRY and CDR2 SYGVKD. The CDR3 totals 12 residues. V lost 3 bases, J lost 7 bases, and 4 bases lay in between. The CDR3 DNA follows: TGTGCCATCAGTGAACCCAATTCACCCCTCCACTTT. It specifies CAISEPNSPLHF.

The genes are TRBV7-2 and TRBJ2-3, with 7 bases identical to TRBD2. The ends lost 5 bases at V and 6 bases at J; junction bases unmatched: 8. This CDR3 region has 14 residues. The germline V gene has CDR1 SGHTA and CDR2 FQGNSA. CDR3 protein: CASSEGLSQDTQYF. CDR3 bases: TGTGCCAGCAGCGAGGGACTATCACAGGATACGCAGTATTTT.

The V gene is TRBV5-1, the J gene TRBJ2-3; possibly TRBD1 or TRBD2 for D (7 bases each). The germline V gene has CDR1 SGHRS and CDR2 YFSETQ. This CDR3 has 14 residues. With 7 bases removed from V and 6 bases from J, the gap between germline ends came to 18 bases. This chain's CDR3 is CASRQGGESDTQYF. The DNA of the CDR3 is TGCGCCAGCCGACAGGGAGGGGAGTCGGATACGCAGTATTTT.

J is TRBJ1-2 and V is TRBV6-2 or TRBV6-3; D unclear. V shed 5 bases and J shed 4 bases, with 11 bases lying between them. The germline CDR1 and CDR2 sequences are MNHEY and SVGEGT. CDR3 length: 13 residues. The CDR3 nucleotides read TGTGCCAGCAGTCCCTCCATGCTCTATGGCTACACCTTC. This translates into CASSPSMLYGYTF.

The chain recombines TRBV7-2 with TRBJ2-3; no definite D call. V lost 5 bases to trimming and J lost 3 bases, with 6 bases between them. This CDR3 region has 12 residues. Germline V gene data show CDR1 as SGHTA and CDR2 as FQGNSA. CDR3 DNA: TGTGCCAGCAGCGCGGTGACAGATACGCAGTATTTT. This gives the protein CASSAVTDTQYF.

The J gene is TRBJ1-1, the V gene TRBV6-6, with D maybe TRBD1 (6 bases). This CDR3 region has 14 residues. Trimming took off 6 bases at V and 0 bases at J, with 11 bases between the two ends. Germline values: CDR1 MNHNY, CDR2 SVGAGI (reference sequence). CDR3 DNA sequence: TGTGCCAGCAGGCCACAGGGCGTGAACACTGAAGCTTTCTTT. Protein sequence: CASRPQGVNTEAFF.